The next 16 T cell receptor beta chains were all read from a single sample in a study of human T cells and chemical hapten exposure. TCRdb re-called the RACE reads with MiXCR, one entry per CDR3 protein. The sample includes 85,000 to 100,000 distinct CDR3 sequences, 25% to 35% of them seen just once. Time point denoted: patch test 3, about 24 weeks after DPC sensitization. As to treatment: therapeutic diphenylcyclopropenone sensitization with weekly scalp DPC. This specimen was whole blood, taken in connection with sensitization to the hapten diphenylcyclopropenone (DPC). The receptor set was obtained from a man in his forties with alopecia areata. Some clones in this sample may be carry-over from other donors' samples.

This clonotype was counted between two and nine times. The gene calls are TRBV5-1 and TRBJ2-3; D is perhaps TRBD2 (6 bases). V lost 1 base to trimming and J lost 2 bases, with 8 bases between them. Germline CDR1 is SGHRS and CDR2 is YFSETQ. The CDR3 covers 14 residues. This CDR3 reads CASSLSSATDTQYF. CDR3 nucleotides: TGCGCCAGCAGCTTGTCTAGCGCCACAGATACGCAGTATTTT.

The sample holds a few counts of this clonotype. The chain combines TRBV6-2 or TRBV6-3 with TRBJ1-6; 7 bases match TRBD1. V lost 5 bases, J lost 7 bases, and 14 bases stayed unmatched. CDR3 length: 17 amino acids. The germline V gene has CDR1 MNHEY and CDR2 SVGEGT. The CDR3 DNA follows: TGTGCCAGCAGTCGTGAATCCTCGACAGGGTCGAATTCACCCCTCCACTTT. Amino acid sequence: CASSRESSTGSNSPLHF.

The J gene is TRBJ2-3, the V gene TRBV27, with 9 bases identical to TRBD1. J was trimmed by 3 bases and V by 3 bases; bases with no gene match: 13. Germline-derived CDR1 and CDR2 are MNHEY and SMNVEV (reference sequence). This CDR3 has 18 amino acids. CDR3 protein: CASSFFPPGTGWTDTQYF. In nucleotides, the CDR3 is TGTGCCAGCAGTTTCTTCCCACCCGGGACAGGGTGGACAGATACGCAGTATTTT.

The DNA for the CDR3 is TGTGCCAGTGCTGTCCTCGGCCGAAATGAGCAGTTCTTC. Translation gives CASAVLGRNEQFF. This chain links TRBV5-6 with TRBJ2-1; D gene unclear. The CDR3 runs to 13 residues. Germline V gives CDR1 SGHDT, CDR2 YYEEEE. V dropped 8 bases and J dropped 7 bases, with 16 bases sitting between them.

This chain joins TRBV5-1 and TRBJ2-1; 8 bases fit TRBD2. This CDR3 has 16 amino acids. Unmatched junction bases numbered 13, after V lost 4 bases and J lost 7 bases. Germline V gene data show CDR1 as SGHRS and CDR2 as YFSETQ. The CDR3 sequence is CASSPQGTSRQNEQFF. CDR3 nucleotide sequence: TGCGCCAGCAGCCCCCAGGGGACTAGTCGTCAGAATGAGCAGTTCTTC.

This clonotype was seen more than once but under ten times. The rearrangement uses TRBV20-1 and TRBJ1-5; D is possibly TRBD1 (6 bases). Trimming stripped 0 bases from V and 6 bases from J, with 15 bases between. This CDR3 comprises 15 residues. In germline, CDR1 is DFQATT, CDR2 SNEGSKA (reference sequence). Written as DNA, the CDR3 is TGCAGTGCTAGAGATCCAGGGGATTTCGGTCAGCCCCAGCATTTT. This codes for CSARDPGDFGQPQHF.

This clonotype was seen more than once but under ten times. The rearrangement uses TRBV6-2 or TRBV6-3 and TRBJ2-7; maybe TRBD1 (6 bases). V lost 6 bases to trimming and J lost 5 bases, with 14 bases between them. CDR1 and CDR2 from the germline V gene are MNHEY and SVGEGT. The CDR3 covers 13 residues. The CDR3 region is CASSQTGSDEQYF. CDR3 coding DNA: TGTGCCAGCAGCCAGACAGGATCGGACGAGCAGTACTTC.

This clonotype was recorded many times. At one end, the junction sequence differs from germline, possibly due to a read error. This chain joins TRBV20-1 and TRBJ2-7; TRBD2 agrees at 9 bases. There are 14 residues in the CDR3. Germline V gene data show CDR1 as DFQATT and CDR2 as SNEGSKA (reference sequence). CDR3 residues: CSVSTSGLGGEQYF. For the CDR3, the DNA is TGCAGTGTTTCGACTAGCGGACTAGGGGGCGAGCAGTACTTT.

The chain couples TRBV2 to TRBJ2-1; D not certain. Germline values: CDR1 SNHLY, CDR2 FYNNEI. Trimming took off 5 bases at V and 6 bases at J, with 8 bases between the two ends. This CDR3 is built from 12 residues. CDR3: CASSLDTNEQFF. DNA of the CDR3: TGTGCCAGCAGTCTAGATACCAATGAGCAGTTCTTC.

This clonotype was observed a few times. This sequence joins TRBV7-8 and TRBJ2-2, with D perhaps matching TRBD2 (5 bases). V lost 2 bases and J lost 4, with 17 bases in between. Per germline, CDR1 SGHVS and CDR2 FQNEAQ. The CDR3 contains 17 residues. The CDR3 is CASSLKLGQTSTGELFF. CDR3 bases: TGTGCCAGCAGCTTAAAACTAGGGCAGACCAGCACCGGGGAGCTGTTTTTT.

The table lists this clonotype with a few counts. The gene calls are TRBV7-7 and TRBJ2-5; D call uncertain. The germline V and J ends were trimmed by 1 base and 2 bases, with 14 bases remaining between them. Germline CDR1 reads SSHAT; CDR2 reads FNYEAQ (reference sequence). CDR3 length equals 16 residues. The CDR3: CASSLGPSASQETQYF. The DNA for the CDR3 is TGTGCCAGCAGCTTAGGACCCAGCGCTTCACAAGAGACCCAGTACTTC.

V and J are TRBV7-9 and TRBJ2-3; D is possibly TRBD1 or TRBD2 (5 bases each). Trimming shortened V by 11 bases and J by 0 bases, and 15 bases separated the two germline ends. This CDR3 region has 14 residues. Germline loops: CDR1 SEHNR, CDR2 FQNEAQ (reference sequence). CDR3 sequence reads: CALNRDGSTDTQYF. The CDR3 nucleotides read TGTGCCCTGAACCGGGACGGAAGCACAGATACGCAGTATTTT.

This clonotype was detected only a few times. The CDR3, as DNA: TGTGCCAGCAGCGACGGGTGGTTTTCCTCCTACGAGCAGTACTTC. It codes for CASSDGWFSSYEQYF. The chain couples TRBV12-3 or TRBV12-4 to TRBJ2-7; D is unclear. Trimming took 6 bases from V and 0 from J, leaving 15 bases between them. There are 15 residues in the CDR3.

V and J are TRBV18 and TRBJ1-1; tentatively, D is TRBD1 (5 bases). CDR1 is KGHSH, CDR2 LQKENI, per germline. V gave up 0 bases and J gave up 1 base, with 15 bases separating them. This CDR3 is built from 17 residues. The CDR3 loop is CASSPPGLPWGNTEAFF. Written as DNA, the CDR3 is TGTGCCAGCTCACCACCGGGGCTGCCGTGGGGGAACACTGAAGCTTTCTTT.

The chain links TRBV7-2 to TRBJ2-7; D uncertain. The V and J ends lost 5 bases and 5 bases respectively, with 10 bases between them. From germline, CDR1 is SGHTA and CDR2 FQGNSA. This CDR3 spans 12 amino acids. CDR3 nucleotides: TGTGCCAGCAGCCCAGGCCGCGACGAGCAGTACTTC. Its translation: CASSPGRDEQYF.

This chain joins TRBV6-6 and TRBJ2-7; 9 bases map to TRBD2. This CDR3 contains 12 residues. In germline, CDR1 is MNHNY, CDR2 SVGAGI (reference sequence). V lost 6 bases to trimming and J lost 7 bases; unmatched junction nucleotides: 4. CDR3 amino acids: CASSWTSEEQYF. Here the CDR3 DNA reads TGTGCCAGCAGCTGGACTAGCGAGGAGCAGTACTTC.